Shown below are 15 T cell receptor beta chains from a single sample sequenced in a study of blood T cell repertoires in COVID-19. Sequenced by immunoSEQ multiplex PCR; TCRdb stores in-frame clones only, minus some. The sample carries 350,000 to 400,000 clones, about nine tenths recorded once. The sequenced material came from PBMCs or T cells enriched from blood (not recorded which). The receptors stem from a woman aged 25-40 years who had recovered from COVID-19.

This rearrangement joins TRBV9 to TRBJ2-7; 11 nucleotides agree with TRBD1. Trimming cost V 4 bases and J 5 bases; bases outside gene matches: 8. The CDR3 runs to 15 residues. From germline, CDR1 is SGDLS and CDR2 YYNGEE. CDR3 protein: CASSPAGTGGNEQYF. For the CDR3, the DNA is TGTGCCAGCAGCCCTGCTGGGACAGGGGGTAACGAGCAGTACTTC.

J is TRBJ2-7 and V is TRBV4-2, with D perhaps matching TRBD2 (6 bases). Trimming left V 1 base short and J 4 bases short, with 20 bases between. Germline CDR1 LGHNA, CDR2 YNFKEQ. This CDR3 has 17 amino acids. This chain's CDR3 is CASSQVDRDSLVYEQYF. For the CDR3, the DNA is TGTGCCAGCAGCCAAGTCGATCGGGACTCCTTAGTGTACGAGCAGTACTTC.

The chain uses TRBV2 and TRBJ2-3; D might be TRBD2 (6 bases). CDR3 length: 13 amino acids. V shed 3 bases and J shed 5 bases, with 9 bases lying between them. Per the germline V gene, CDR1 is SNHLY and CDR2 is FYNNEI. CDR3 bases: TGTGCCAGCAGTGACTCGCGGGAAGATACGCAGTATTTT. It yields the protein CASSDSREDTQYF.

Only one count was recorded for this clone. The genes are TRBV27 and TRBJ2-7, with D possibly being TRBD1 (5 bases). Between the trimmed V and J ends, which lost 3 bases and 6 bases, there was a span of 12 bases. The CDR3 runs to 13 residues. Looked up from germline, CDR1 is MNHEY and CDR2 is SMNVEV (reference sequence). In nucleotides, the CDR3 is TGTGCCAGCAGTTTTGACTCGCAGGGCGAGCAGTACTTC. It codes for CASSFDSQGEQYF.

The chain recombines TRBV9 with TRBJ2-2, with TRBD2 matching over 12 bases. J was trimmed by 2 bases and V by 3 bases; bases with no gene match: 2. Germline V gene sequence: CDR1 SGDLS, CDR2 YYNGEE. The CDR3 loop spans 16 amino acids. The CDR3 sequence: CASSALAGGNTGELFF. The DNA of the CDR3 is TGTGCCAGCAGCGCACTAGCGGGGGGAAACACCGGGGAGCTGTTTTTT.

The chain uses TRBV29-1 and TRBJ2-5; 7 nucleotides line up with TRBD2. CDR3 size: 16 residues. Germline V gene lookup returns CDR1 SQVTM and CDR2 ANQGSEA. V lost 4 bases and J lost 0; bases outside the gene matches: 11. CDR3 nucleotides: TGCAGCGTTGCTCGGGGGGTTACATGGTACCAAGAGACCCAGTACTTC. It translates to CSVARGVTWYQETQYF.

In nucleotides, the CDR3 is TGTGCCAGCAGCTTGAAGTCGGCGGGAGCTAGAGATACGCAGTATTTT. Protein: CASSLKSAGARDTQYF. This rearrangement joins TRBV11-2 to TRBJ2-3; 7 bases fit TRBD2. CDR1 is SGHAT and CDR2 is FQNNGV in the germline V gene. CDR3 size: 16 residues. With V trimmed by 3 bases and J by 5 bases, 11 bases remained unmatched. The full variable domain, completed using reference TRBV11-2 and TRBJ2-3, is EAGVAQSPRYKIIEKRQSVAFWCNPISGHATLYWYQQILGQGPKLLIQFQNNGVVDDSQLPKDRFSAERLKGVDSTLKIQPAKLEDSAVYLCASSLKSAGARDTQYFGPGTRLTVL.

For the CDR3, the DNA is TGTGCCAGCAGCTTATTTGGGGCTAGCGGGACCTACGAGCAGTACTTC. Translation gives CASSLFGASGTYEQYF. The chain has TRBV7-2 and TRBJ2-7; 9 positions match TRBD2. Germline trimming cut 2 bases from V and 2 bases from J; bases unmatched to any gene: 7. Germline V lookup: CDR1 SGHTA, CDR2 FQGNSA. This CDR3 contains 16 residues.

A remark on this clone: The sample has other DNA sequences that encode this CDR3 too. The CDR3 sequence is CSARRDTEAFF. For the CDR3, the DNA is TGCAGTGCTAGACGGGACACTGAAGCTTTCTTT. This chain connects TRBV20-1 to TRBJ1-1; the D is unclear. Germline assignment: CDR1 DFQATT and CDR2 SNEGSKA (reference sequence). The CDR3 loop spans 11 amino acids. The V end was cut by 2 bases, the J end by 3 bases, with 4 bases between.

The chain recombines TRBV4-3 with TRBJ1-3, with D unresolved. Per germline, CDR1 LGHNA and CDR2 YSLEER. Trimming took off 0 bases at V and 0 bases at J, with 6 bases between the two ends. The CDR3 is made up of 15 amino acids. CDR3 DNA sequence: TGCGCCAGCAGCCAAGAAGCCCGCTCTGGAAACACCATATATTTT. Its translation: CASSQEARSGNTIYF.

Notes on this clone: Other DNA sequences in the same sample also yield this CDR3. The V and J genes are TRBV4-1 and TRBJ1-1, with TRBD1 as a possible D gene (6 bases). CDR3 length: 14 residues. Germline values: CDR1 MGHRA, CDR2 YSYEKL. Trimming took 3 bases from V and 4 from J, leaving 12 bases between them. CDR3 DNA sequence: TGCGCCAGCAGCCATAGTCAGGGGCTCACTGAAGCTTTCTTT. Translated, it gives CASSHSQGLTEAFF.

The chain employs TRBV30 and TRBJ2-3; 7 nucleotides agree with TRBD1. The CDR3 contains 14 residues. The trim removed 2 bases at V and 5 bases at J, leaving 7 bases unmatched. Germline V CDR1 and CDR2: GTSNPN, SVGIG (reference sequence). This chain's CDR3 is CAWSLQGLGDTQYF. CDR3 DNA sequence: TGTGCCTGGAGTTTACAGGGGTTGGGAGATACGCAGTATTTT.

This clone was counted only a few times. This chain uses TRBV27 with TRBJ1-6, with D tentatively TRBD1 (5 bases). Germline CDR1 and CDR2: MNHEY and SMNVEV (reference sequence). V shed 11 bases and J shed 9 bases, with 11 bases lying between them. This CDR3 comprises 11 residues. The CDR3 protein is CASGIGSPLHF. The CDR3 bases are TGTGCCTCAGGGATTGGTTCACCCCTCCACTTT.

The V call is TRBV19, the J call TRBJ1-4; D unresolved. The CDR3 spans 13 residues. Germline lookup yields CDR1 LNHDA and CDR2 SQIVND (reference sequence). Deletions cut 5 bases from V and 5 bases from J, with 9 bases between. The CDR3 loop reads CASSSHPNEKLFF. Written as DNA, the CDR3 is TGTGCCAGTAGTTCACACCCAAATGAAAAACTGTTTTTT. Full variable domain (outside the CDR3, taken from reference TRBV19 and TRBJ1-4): DGGITQSPKYLFRKEGQNVTLSCEQNLNHDAMYWYRQDPGQGLRLIYYSQIVNDFQKGDIAEGYSVSREKKESFPLTVTSAQKNPTAFYLCASSSHPNEKLFFGSGTQLSVL.

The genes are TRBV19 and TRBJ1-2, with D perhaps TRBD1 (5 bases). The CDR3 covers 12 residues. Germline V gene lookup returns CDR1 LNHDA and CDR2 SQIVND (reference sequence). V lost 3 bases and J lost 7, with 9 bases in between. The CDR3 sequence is CASSIPGFGYTF. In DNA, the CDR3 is TGTGCCAGTAGTATCCCAGGGTTTGGCTACACCTTC.